The 13 T cell receptor beta chains listed next were all sequenced from one sample in a study of blood T cell repertoires in COVID-19. Sequencing used immunoSEQ multiplex PCR; TCRdb keeps in-frame clones, though not all of them. The top ten clones hold roughly 4% of a sample with 310,000 or so clones, 88% of them seen once. Source material: peripheral blood. These TCRs come from a woman in her forties or fifties with active or convalescent COVID-19.

This clone was detected a few times. V and J are TRBV6-1 and TRBJ2-7; possible D gene TRBD1, 5 bases. The V gene's germline CDR1 is MNHNS and CDR2 SASEGT. The CDR3 sequence is 13 residues long. V lost 2 bases to trimming and J lost 5 bases, with 10 bases between them. The CDR3 DNA reads as TGTGCCAGCAGTGAACAGGGTCTGGACGAGCAGTACTTC. It encodes CASSEQGLDEQYF.

This clone came up once. The chain couples TRBV7-9 to TRBJ2-1, with 10 bases identical to TRBD1. The CDR3 is 15 amino acids. CDR1 and CDR2 (germline): SEHNR, FQNEAQ (reference sequence). Trimming at V came to 2 bases and at J to 9 bases, leaving 7 bases not matched to a gene. The DNA for the CDR3 is TGTGCCAGCAGCTTAAACCCGGGACAGGGGTCTGAGCAGTTCTTC. This codes for CASSLNPGQGSEQFF. The entire variable domain, with the rest obtained from reference TRBV7-9 and TRBJ2-1, is as follows: DTGVSQNPRHKITKRGQNVTFRCDPISEHNRLYWYRQTLGQGPEFLTYFQNEAQLEKSRLLSDRFSAERPKGSFSTLEIQRTEQGDSAMYLCASSLNPGQGSEQFFGPGTRLTVL.

V gene TRBV7-9 combines with J gene TRBJ2-5; 8 nucleotides agree with TRBD2. With 0 bases clipped from V and 3 bases from J, the junction kept 12 bases outside the gene matches. Germline V gives CDR1 SEHNR, CDR2 FQNEAQ (reference sequence). The CDR3 totals 18 residues. CDR3: CASSLAEVAGNSKETQYF. For the CDR3, the DNA is TGTGCCAGCAGCTTAGCGGAGGTAGCGGGAAATTCTAAAGAGACCCAGTACTTC.

The CDR3 DNA follows: TGTGCCAGCAGCGTAGGAGGGGGCGCTAATGGCTACACCTTC. This sequence encodes CASSVGGGANGYTF. The V call is TRBV9, the J call TRBJ1-2; 7 bases align to TRBD1. This CDR3 has 14 residues. Germline V gene data show CDR1 as SGDLS and CDR2 as YYNGEE. J was trimmed by 6 bases and V by 0 bases; bases with no gene match: 5.

This chain joins TRBV6-1 and TRBJ1-4; D is uncertain. Trimming left V 3 bases short and J 8 bases short, with 13 bases between. The CDR3 sequence is 14 residues long. Germline CDR1 and CDR2: MNHNS and SASEGT. The CDR3 sequence is CASSDEIRREKLFF. The CDR3 region has the DNA TGTGCCAGCAGTGATGAGATCCGGAGGGAAAAACTGTTTTTT.

The chain joins TRBV2 to TRBJ1-6; 9 nucleotides align to TRBD1. Germline V lookup: CDR1 SNHLY, CDR2 FYNNEI. CDR3 length: 15 residues. J was trimmed by 6 bases and V by 7 bases; bases with no gene match: 7. The DNA for the CDR3 is TGTGCCAGCACCCTCTCGGACAGGGGTAATTCACCCCTCCACTTT. This sequence encodes CASTLSDRGNSPLHF.

The chain links TRBV7-9 to TRBJ1-4; the match to TRBD1 covers 8 bases. The V gene's germline CDR1 is SEHNR and CDR2 FQNEAQ (reference sequence). Trimming removed 4 bases from V and 8 bases from J; junction bases left unmatched: 12. The CDR3 is made up of 16 amino acids. The chain's CDR3 is CASSYNRQGLEEKLFF. The DNA of the CDR3 is TGTGCCAGCAGCTATAACAGACAGGGGTTGGAGGAAAAACTGTTTTTT.

The chain combines TRBV4-1 with TRBJ2-2; 13 bases map to TRBD2. Losses at the gene ends were 2 bases for V and 2 bases for J; bases not matched to a gene: 11. The CDR3 contains 20 residues. Germline assignment: CDR1 MGHRA and CDR2 YSYEKL. CDR3 DNA: TGCGCCAGCAGCCAACCACTAGCGGGAGGGCTTCTACTAAACACCGGGGAGCTGTTTTTT. Translation gives CASSQPLAGGLLLNTGELFF.

The CDR3 reads CASKTLRDTGELFF. CDR3 nucleotide sequence: TGTGCCAGCAAAACCCTCAGGGATACCGGGGAGCTGTTTTTT. The rearrangement links TRBV7-2 to TRBJ2-2; D may be TRBD1 (5 bases). The CDR3 runs to 14 residues. CDR1 SGHTA and CDR2 FQGNSA come from the germline V gene. V lost 7 bases, J lost 5 bases, and 14 bases lay in between.

This clone was observed a handful of times. The gene calls are TRBV4-3 and TRBJ1-1; D remains unclear. The germline V and J ends were trimmed by 0 bases and 1 base, with 12 bases remaining between them. This CDR3 comprises 16 residues. Germline CDR1 and CDR2: LGHNA and YSLEER. For the CDR3, the DNA is TGCGCCAGCAGCCAAGATCTGCACCGGGGGAACACTGAAGCTTTCTTT. Translating it yields CASSQDLHRGNTEAFF.

The chain recombines TRBV14 with TRBJ1-1; 10 nucleotides line up with TRBD1. CDR1 and CDR2 (germline): SGHDN, FVKESK. J lost 10 bases, V lost 0 bases, and 5 bases had no gene match. The CDR3 consists of 14 residues. The CDR3 loop is CASSQDRQGAGAFF. In nucleotides, the CDR3 is TGTGCCAGCAGCCAAGATCGACAGGGGGCAGGAGCTTTCTTT.

The chain uses TRBV28 and TRBJ2-7; TRBD1 aligns across 8 bases. The CDR3 is 14 residues long. J was trimmed by 2 bases and V by 1 base; bases with no gene match: 1. Germline V gives CDR1 MDHEN, CDR2 SYDVKM. The DNA of the CDR3 is TGTGCCAGCAGTTTATCACAGGGGGCCTACGAGCAGTACTTC. Its translation is CASSLSQGAYEQYF.

The V call is TRBV3-1 (or the pseudogene TRBV3-2), the J call TRBJ2-1; weak D call: TRBD2 (5 bases). Germline V gene data show CDR1 as LGHDT and CDR2 as YNNKEL (reference sequence). The V end was cut by 6 bases, the J end by 8 bases, with 8 bases between. The CDR3 extends over 11 amino acids. CDR3 residues: CASRGVDEQFF. The CDR3 DNA is TGTGCCAGCAGGGGAGTCGATGAGCAGTTCTTC.